This T cell receptor beta chain was documented in a study of cytomegalovirus exposure and HLA in healthy donors. Study outcomes and limitations: Association with HLA alleles at 0.05 false discovery rate was found for roughly 17,000 TCR beta sequences in a later analysis.

To note about this clone: Its antigen is as yet unknown.

Amplification used 60 Vbeta primers and 13 Jbeta primers. The protocol was immunoSEQ multiplex PCR, while the TCRdb copy is restricted to in-frame clones and leaves out a portion. Of 60,000 to 85,000 clones listed, about four fifths are singletons. CDR1 and CDR2 (germline): KGHSH, LQKENI. The CDR3 sequence is 14 residues long. Trimming at V came to 3 bases and at J to 8 bases, leaving 0 bases not matched to a gene. This receptor was obtained from a middle-aged man in good health and CMV-seronegative. Sequenced sample: PBMCs. The chain links TRBV18 to TRBJ2-1, with TRBD2 matching over 14 bases. CDR3 amino acids: CASSPGLAGDEQFF. The CDR3 nucleotides are TGTGCCAGCTCACCGGGACTAGCGGGAGATGAGCAGTTCTTC.